This TCR beta chain was retrieved from a study of vaccination and CD4 T cells after COVID-19. This clonotype was seen a single time. Its target is unknown. The treatment is: approximately nine-day PBMC culture with coronavirus spike peptide pools or control peptides (ViraFEST assay). With V trimmed by 7 bases and J by 5 bases, 5 bases remained unmatched. This CDR3 has 13 amino acids. Per the germline V gene, CDR1 is SGHTA and CDR2 is FQGNSA. The Oncomine TCR Beta short-read assay sequenced DNA from cultured CD4+ T cells. Each CDR3 protein gets one entry after TCRdb re-called the PCR reads with MiXCR. The sample holds 11,000 to 15,000 distinct CDR3 sequences, 73% seen once.

Source material: CD4+ T cells from blood, cultured in vitro. The TCR originated in a human donor who had recovered from COVID-19. The rearrangement links TRBV7-2 to TRBJ2-3; 8 positions agree with TRBD2. The CDR3 reads CASIGLAIDTQYF. CDR3 sequence (DNA): TGTGCCAGCATAGGACTAGCAATAGATACGCAGTATTTT.